The next 6 T cell receptor beta chains were all read from a single sample in a study of cytomegalovirus exposure and HLA in healthy donors. PCR used 60 Vbeta primers and 13 Jbeta primers. The data were produced by immunoSEQ multiplex PCR, yet TCRdb's version contains in-frame clones alone and is incomplete. This sample has approximately 190,000 clones; roughly 80% occur once, and the top ten carry about 5.7%. Sequenced input: PBMCs. The receptors were sampled from a man aged 35-49 years in good health and CMV-seropositive.

The chain recombines TRBV10-3 with TRBJ2-3; the match to TRBD2 covers 15 bases. This CDR3 comprises 19 residues. With 7 bases clipped from V and 0 bases from J, the junction kept 11 bases outside the gene matches. Germline values: CDR1 ENHRY, CDR2 SYGVKD. Here the CDR3 DNA reads TGTGCCATCAATAAGGGACTAGCGGGGGGCAGAAGGAGCACAGATACGCAGTATTTT. Translation gives CAINKGLAGGRRSTDTQYF.

This sequence joins TRBV6-1 and TRBJ2-5; 13 nucleotides match TRBD2. Germline assignment: CDR1 MNHNS and CDR2 SASEGT. V lost 7 bases to trimming and J lost 4 bases; unmatched junction nucleotides: 6. This CDR3 region has 15 residues. The CDR3 protein is CASTLLAGGRETQYF. CDR3 nucleotide sequence: TGTGCCAGCACCCTACTAGCGGGGGGGAGAGAGACCCAGTACTTC.

The chain recombines TRBV30 with TRBJ1-1; D is perhaps TRBD1 (5 bases). This CDR3 region has 11 residues. Germline CDR1 GTSNPN, CDR2 SVGIG (reference sequence). Between the trimmed V and J ends, which lost 5 bases and 4 bases, there was a span of 8 bases. CDR3 region: CAWVQGTEAFF. CDR3 nucleotide sequence: TGTGCCTGGGTTCAGGGCACTGAAGCTTTCTTT.

The chain employs TRBV27 and TRBJ1-1, with a possible D match to TRBD1 (6 bases). The CDR3 has 11 amino acids. Trimming took 7 bases from V and 8 from J, leaving 11 bases between them. Germline V gives CDR1 MNHEY, CDR2 SMNVEV (reference sequence). The CDR3 region is CASTTGLEAFF. CDR3 DNA sequence: TGTGCCAGCACTACAGGGCTCGAAGCTTTCTTT.

The chain carries TRBV28 and TRBJ2-1, with 7 bases aligning to TRBD1. Germline CDR1 MDHEN, CDR2 SYDVKM. With 6 bases clipped from V and 8 bases from J, the junction kept 1 base outside the gene matches. The CDR3 runs to 11 residues. The DNA for the CDR3 is TGTGCCAGCAGGACAGGGTATGAGCAGTTCTTC. This sequence encodes CASRTGYEQFF.

V and J are TRBV7-2 and TRBJ1-4; the D gene is possibly TRBD1 (6 bases). CDR3 length equals 14 residues. Germline-derived CDR1 and CDR2 are SGHTA and FQGNSA. V gave up 2 bases and J gave up 8 bases, with 12 bases separating them. The CDR3 here is CASSLQGSREKLFF. The DNA for the CDR3 is TGTGCCAGCAGCTTACAGGGGTCTAGGGAAAAACTGTTTTTT.